Detailed here is one TCR beta chain. Its specificity is unknown. The data stem from a study of CD8+ T cells in alopecia areata. In the study overall: In an open-label trial, patients got 5 to 10 mg tofacitinib twice daily.

cDNA prepared by RNA extraction and subsequent reverse transcription served as the template for sequencing. The protocol was immunoSEQ multiplex PCR, while the TCRdb copy is restricted to in-frame clones and leaves out a portion. The sample holds some 100,000 clones; 35% to 40% are singletons and the top ten take approximately 3.1%. Alopecia areata patients provided lesional scalp punch biopsies and peripheral blood. Germline CDR1 and CDR2: MGHRA and YSYEKL. The V and J ends lost 3 bases and 6 bases, in that order; junction bases with no gene match: 9. There are 15 residues in the CDR3. Study-wide results and limits: Between patients, shared TCR sequences were less clear than in mice. This was possibly due in part to HLA diversity in the patient population.

The genes are TRBV4-1 and TRBJ2-7; TRBD1 matches 9 bases. Specimen: CD4+ T cells sorted from blood. This clonotype was sampled from a human donor with alopecia areata. Here the CDR3 reads CASSQEGDRAREQYF. The CDR3 DNA is TGCGCCAGCAGCCAGGAGGGGGACAGGGCCCGCGAGCAGTACTTC.